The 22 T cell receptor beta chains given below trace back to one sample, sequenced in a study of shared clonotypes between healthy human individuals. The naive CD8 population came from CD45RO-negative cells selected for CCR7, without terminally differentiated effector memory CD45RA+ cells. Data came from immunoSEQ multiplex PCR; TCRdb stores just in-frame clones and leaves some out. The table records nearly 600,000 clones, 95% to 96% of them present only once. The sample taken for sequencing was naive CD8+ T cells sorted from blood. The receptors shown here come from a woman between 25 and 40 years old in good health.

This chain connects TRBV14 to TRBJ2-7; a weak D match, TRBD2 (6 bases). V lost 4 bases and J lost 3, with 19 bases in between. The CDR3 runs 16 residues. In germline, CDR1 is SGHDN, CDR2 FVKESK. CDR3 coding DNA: TGTGCCAGCAGCCTAGAGATCGGGACTGGCGACTACGAGCAGTACTTC. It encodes CASSLEIGTGDYEQYF.

Here the CDR3 reads CASSLAGENTEAFF. CDR3 coding DNA: TGTGCCAGCAGCTTAGCAGGAGAGAACACTGAAGCTTTCTTT. J is TRBJ1-1 and V is TRBV7-6, with D hard to call. The CDR3 consists of 14 residues. Germline values: CDR1 SGHVS, CDR2 FNYEAQ. V gave up 0 bases and J gave up 1 base, with 6 bases separating them. Full variable domain (missing parts from reference TRBV7-6 and TRBJ1-1): GAGVSQSPRYKVTKRGQDVALRCDPISGHVSLYWYRQALGQGPEFLTYFNYEAQQDKSGLPNDRFSAERPEGSISTLTIQRTEQRDSAMYRCASSLAGENTEAFFGQGTRLTVV.

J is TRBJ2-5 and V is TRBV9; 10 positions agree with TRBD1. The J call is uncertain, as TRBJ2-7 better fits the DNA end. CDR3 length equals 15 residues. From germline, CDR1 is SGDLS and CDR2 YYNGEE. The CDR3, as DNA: TGTGCCAGCAGCGAGGGGACAGGGGATTACTACGAGCAGTACTTC. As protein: CASSEGTGDYYEQYF.

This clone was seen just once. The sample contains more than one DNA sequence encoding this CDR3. The CDR3 coding sequence is TGTGCCAGCAGCTTAGAGGGGTCCTACGAGCAGTACTTC. Residues: CASSLEGSYEQYF. V usage is TRBV5-6 and J usage is TRBJ2-7, with D perhaps matching TRBD1 or TRBD2 (5 bases each). Germline CDR1 is SGHDT and CDR2 is YYEEEE. V shed 2 bases and J shed 1 base, with 7 bases lying between them. This CDR3 is 13 amino acids long.

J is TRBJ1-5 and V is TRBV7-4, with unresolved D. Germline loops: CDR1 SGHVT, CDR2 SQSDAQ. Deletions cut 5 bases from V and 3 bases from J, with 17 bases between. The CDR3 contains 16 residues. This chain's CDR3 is CASSALGGVNNQPQHF. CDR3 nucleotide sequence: TGTGCCAGCAGCGCCCTGGGCGGGGTTAACAATCAGCCCCAGCATTTT.

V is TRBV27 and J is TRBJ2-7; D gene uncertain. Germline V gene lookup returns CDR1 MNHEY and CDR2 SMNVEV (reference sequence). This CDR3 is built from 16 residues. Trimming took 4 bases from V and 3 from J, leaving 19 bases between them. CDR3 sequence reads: CASSSTVYRHDYEQYF. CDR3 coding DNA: TGTGCCAGCAGTTCGACTGTTTACCGTCATGACTACGAGCAGTACTTC.

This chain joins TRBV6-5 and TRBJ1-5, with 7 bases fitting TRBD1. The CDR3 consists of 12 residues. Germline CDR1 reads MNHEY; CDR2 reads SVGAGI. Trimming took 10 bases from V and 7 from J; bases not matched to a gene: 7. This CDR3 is CAITGEDQPQHF. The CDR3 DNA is TGTGCCATTACAGGGGAAGACCAGCCCCAGCATTTT.

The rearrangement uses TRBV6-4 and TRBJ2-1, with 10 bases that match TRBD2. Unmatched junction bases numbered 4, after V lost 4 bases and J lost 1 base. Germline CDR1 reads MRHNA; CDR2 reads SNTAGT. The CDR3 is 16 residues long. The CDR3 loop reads CASSATSGTSYNEQFF. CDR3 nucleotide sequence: TGTGCCAGCAGTGCCACTAGCGGGACGTCCTACAATGAGCAGTTCTTC.

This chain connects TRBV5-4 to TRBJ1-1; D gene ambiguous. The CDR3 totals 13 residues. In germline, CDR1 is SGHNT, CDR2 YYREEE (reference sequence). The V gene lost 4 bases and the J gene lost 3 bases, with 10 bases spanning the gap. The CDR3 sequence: CASSPAGDTEAFF. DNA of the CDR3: TGTGCCAGCAGCCCGGCAGGAGACACTGAAGCTTTCTTT.

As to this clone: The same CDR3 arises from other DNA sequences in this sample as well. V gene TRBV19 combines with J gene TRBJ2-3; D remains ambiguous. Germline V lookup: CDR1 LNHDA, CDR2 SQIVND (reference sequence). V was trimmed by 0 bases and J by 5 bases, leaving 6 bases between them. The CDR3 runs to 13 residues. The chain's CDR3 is CASSIDQEDTQYF. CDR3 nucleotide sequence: TGTGCCAGTAGTATAGATCAGGAAGATACGCAGTATTTT.

CDR3 sequence reads: CASSPDRPFSSYEQYF. For the CDR3, the DNA is TGTGCCAGTAGCCCGGACAGACCCTTCAGCTCCTACGAGCAGTACTTC. This chain connects TRBV19 to TRBJ2-7, with TRBD1 as a possible D gene (6 bases). V was cut by 6 bases and J by 0 bases, with 18 bases left in between. Germline V gene data show CDR1 as LNHDA and CDR2 as SQIVND (reference sequence). The CDR3 loop spans 16 amino acids. The entire variable domain, with the rest obtained from reference TRBV19 and TRBJ2-7, is as follows: DGGITQSPKYLFRKEGQNVTLSCEQNLNHDAMYWYRQDPGQGLRLIYYSQIVNDFQKGDIAEGYSVSREKKESFPLTVTSAQKNPTAFYLCASSPDRPFSSYEQYFGPGTRLTVT.

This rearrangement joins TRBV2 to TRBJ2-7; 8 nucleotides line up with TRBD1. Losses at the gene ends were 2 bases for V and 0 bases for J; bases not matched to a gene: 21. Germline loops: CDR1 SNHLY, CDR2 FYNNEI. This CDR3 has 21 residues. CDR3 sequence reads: CASSEKAPRTGWVMGSYEQYF. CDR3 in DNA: TGTGCCAGCAGTGAAAAAGCCCCCCGGACAGGGTGGGTAATGGGCTCCTACGAGCAGTACTTC.

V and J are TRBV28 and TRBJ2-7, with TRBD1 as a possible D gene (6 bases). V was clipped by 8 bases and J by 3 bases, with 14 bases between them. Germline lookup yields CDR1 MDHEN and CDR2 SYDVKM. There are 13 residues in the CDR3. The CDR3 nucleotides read TGTGCCAGCGGACAGATTAACGACTACGAGCAGTACTTC. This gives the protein CASGQINDYEQYF.

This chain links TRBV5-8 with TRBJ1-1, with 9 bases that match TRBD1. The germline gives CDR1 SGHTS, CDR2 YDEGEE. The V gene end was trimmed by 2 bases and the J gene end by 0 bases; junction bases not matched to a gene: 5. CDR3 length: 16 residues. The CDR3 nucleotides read TGTGCCAGCAGCTTAGGGACAGGGAACATGAACACTGAAGCTTTCTTT. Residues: CASSLGTGNMNTEAFF.

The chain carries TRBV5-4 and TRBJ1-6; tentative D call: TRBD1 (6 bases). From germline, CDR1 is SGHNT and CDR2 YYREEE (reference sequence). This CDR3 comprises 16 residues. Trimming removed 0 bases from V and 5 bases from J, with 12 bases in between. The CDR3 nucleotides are TGTGCCAGCAGCTTGGCCGGGACATCTCATAATTCACCCCTCCACTTT. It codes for CASSLAGTSHNSPLHF. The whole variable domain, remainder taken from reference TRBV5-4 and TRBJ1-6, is ETGVTQSPTHLIKTRGQQVTLRCSSQSGHNTVSWYQQALGQGPQFIFQYYREEENGRGNFPPRFSGLQFPNYSSELNVNALELDDSALYLCASSLAGTSHNSPLHFGNGTRLTVT.

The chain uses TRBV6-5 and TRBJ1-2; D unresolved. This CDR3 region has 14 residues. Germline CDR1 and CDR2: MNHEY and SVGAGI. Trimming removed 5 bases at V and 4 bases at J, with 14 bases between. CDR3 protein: CASSNYNVGYGYTF. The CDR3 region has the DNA TGTGCCAGCAGTAACTACAATGTGGGCTATGGCTACACCTTC.

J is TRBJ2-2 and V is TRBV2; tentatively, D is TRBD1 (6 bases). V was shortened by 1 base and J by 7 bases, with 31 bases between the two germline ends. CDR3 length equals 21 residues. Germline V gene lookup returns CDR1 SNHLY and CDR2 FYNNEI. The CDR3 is CASSEVGAGEGAATFYGELFF. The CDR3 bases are TGTGCCAGCAGTGAAGTGGGTGCAGGGGAAGGCGCAGCAACCTTTTACGGGGAGCTGTTTTTT. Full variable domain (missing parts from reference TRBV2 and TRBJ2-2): EPEVTQTPSHQVTQMGQEVILRCVPISNHLYFYWYRQILGQKVEFLVSFYNNEISEKSEIFDDQFSVERPDGSNFTLKIRSTKLEDSAMYFCASSEVGAGEGAATFYGELFFGEGSRLTVL.

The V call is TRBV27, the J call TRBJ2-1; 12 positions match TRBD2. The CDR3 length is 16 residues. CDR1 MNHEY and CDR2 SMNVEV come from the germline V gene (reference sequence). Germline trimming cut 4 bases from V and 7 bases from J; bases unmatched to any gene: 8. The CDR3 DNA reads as TGTGCCAGCAGTTCGCTAGCGGGAGGGCCGGGGAATGAGCAGTTCTTC. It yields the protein CASSSLAGGPGNEQFF.

CDR3 loop: CASSYSDPQGATQYF. In nucleotides, the CDR3 is TGTGCCAGCAGTTACTCGGACCCGCAGGGGGCGACCCAGTACTTC. The chain couples TRBV6-6 to TRBJ2-5, with 8 nucleotides matching TRBD1. Trimming took 0 bases from V and 7 from J; bases not matched to a gene: 7. The CDR3 is 15 residues long. Germline loops: CDR1 MNHNY, CDR2 SVGAGI (reference sequence).

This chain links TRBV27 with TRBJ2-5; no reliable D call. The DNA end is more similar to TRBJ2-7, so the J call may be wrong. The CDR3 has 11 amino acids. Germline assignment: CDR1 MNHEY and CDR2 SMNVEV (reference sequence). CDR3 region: CASSRGYEQYF. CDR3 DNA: TGTGCCAGCAGTAGAGGCTACGAGCAGTACTTC.

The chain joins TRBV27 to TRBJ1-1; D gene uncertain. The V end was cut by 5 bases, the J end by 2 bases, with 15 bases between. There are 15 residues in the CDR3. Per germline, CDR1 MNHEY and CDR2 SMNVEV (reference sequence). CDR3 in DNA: TGTGCCAGCAGTACGTCCCCTATCCCAAACACTGAAGCTTTCTTT. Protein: CASSTSPIPNTEAFF.

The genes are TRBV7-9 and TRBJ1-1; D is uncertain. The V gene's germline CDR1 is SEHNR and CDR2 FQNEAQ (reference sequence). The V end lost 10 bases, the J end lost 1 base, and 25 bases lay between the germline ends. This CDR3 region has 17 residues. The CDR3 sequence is CATIEMVAQVGNTEAFF. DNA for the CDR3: TGTGCCACCATAGAAATGGTGGCTCAGGTAGGGAACACTGAAGCTTTCTTT.